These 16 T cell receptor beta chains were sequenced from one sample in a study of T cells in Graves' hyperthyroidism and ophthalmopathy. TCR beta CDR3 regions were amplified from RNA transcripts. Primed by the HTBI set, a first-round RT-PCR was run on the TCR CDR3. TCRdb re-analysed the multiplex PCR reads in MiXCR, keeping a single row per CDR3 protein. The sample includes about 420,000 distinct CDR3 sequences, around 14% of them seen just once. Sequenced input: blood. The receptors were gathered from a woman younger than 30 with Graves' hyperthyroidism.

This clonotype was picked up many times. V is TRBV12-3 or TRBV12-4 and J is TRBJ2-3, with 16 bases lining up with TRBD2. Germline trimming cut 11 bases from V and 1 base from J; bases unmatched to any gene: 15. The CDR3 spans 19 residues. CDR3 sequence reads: CAERGLAGGREMCTDTQYF. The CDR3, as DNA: TGTGCCGAACGGGGACTAGCGGGAGGGAGGGAAATGTGCACAGATACGCAGTATTTT.

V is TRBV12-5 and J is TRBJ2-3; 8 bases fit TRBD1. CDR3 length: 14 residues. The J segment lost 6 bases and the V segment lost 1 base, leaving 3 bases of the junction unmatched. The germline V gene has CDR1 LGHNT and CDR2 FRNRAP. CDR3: CASGLGTGPDTQYF. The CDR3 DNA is TGTGCTAGTGGTTTGGGGACAGGGCCGGATACGCAGTATTTT.

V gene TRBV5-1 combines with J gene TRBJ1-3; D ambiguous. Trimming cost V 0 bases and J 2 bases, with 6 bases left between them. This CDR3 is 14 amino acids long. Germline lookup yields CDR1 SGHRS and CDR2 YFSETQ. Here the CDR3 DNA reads TGCGCCAGCAGCTTGGCGGCCGCTGGAAACACCATATATTTT. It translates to CASSLAAAGNTIYF.

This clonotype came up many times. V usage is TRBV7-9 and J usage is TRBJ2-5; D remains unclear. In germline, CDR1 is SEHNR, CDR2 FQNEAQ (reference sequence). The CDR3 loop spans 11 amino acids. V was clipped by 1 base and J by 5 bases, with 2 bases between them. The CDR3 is CASSLDETQYF. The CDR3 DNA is TGTGCCAGCAGCTTAGATGAGACCCAGTACTTC.

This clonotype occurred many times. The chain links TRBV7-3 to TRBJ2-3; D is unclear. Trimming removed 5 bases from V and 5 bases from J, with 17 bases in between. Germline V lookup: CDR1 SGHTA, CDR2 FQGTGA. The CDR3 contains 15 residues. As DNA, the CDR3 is TGTGCCAGCAGCCCTGACTCAGGAGTCCGAGATACGCAGTATTTT. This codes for CASSPDSGVRDTQYF. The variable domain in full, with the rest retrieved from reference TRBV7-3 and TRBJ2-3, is GAGVSQTPSNKVTEKGKYVELRCDPISGHTALYWYRQSLGQGPEFLIYFQGTGAADDSGLPNDRFFAVRPEGSVSTLKIQRTERGDSAVYLCASSPDSGVRDTQYFGPGTRLTVL.

DNA of the CDR3: TGCGCCAGCAGTATGGGGCAATCGAACACCGGGGAGCTGTTTTTT. This encodes CASSMGQSNTGELFF. J is TRBJ2-2 and V is TRBV10-1; possible D gene TRBD1, 5 bases. The CDR3 runs 15 residues. V lost 5 bases, J lost 0 bases, and 10 bases lay in between. Germline V gene sequence: CDR1 WNHNN, CDR2 SYGVQD (reference sequence).

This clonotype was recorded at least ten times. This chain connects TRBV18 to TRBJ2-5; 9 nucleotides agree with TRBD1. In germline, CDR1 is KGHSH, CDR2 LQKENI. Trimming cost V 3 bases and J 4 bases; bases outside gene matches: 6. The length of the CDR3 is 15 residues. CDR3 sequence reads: CASSPGQGTRETQYF. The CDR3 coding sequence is TGTGCCAGCTCACCCGGACAGGGGACTCGAGAGACCCAGTACTTC.

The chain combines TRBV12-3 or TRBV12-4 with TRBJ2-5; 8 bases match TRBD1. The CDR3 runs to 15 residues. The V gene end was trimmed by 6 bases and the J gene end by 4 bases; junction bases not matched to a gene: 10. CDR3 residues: CASRPGQVGVETQYF. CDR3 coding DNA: TGTGCCAGCAGGCCGGGACAGGTGGGCGTAGAGACCCAGTACTTC.

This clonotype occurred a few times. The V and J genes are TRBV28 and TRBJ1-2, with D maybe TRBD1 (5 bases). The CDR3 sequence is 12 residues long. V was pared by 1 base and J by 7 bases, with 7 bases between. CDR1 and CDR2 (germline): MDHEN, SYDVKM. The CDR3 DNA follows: TGTGCCAGCAGTTTATCGGGGCCTGGCTACACCTTC. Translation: CASSLSGPGYTF.

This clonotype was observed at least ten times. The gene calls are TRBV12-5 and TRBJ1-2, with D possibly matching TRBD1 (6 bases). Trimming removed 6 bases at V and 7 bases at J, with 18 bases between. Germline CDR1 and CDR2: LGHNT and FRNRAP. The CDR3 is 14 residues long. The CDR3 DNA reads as TGTGCTAGTGGGCCTCAGGGTGGCAGGGGTGGCTACACCTTC. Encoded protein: CASGPQGGRGGYTF.

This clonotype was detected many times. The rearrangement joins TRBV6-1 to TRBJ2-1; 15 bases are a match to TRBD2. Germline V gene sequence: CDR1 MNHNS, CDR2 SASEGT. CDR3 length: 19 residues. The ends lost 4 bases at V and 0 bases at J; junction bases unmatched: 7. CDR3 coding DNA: TGTGCCAGCAGTGTGGGGGGACTAGCGGGAGGTAGCTCCTACAATGAGCAGTTCTTC. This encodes CASSVGGLAGGSSYNEQFF.

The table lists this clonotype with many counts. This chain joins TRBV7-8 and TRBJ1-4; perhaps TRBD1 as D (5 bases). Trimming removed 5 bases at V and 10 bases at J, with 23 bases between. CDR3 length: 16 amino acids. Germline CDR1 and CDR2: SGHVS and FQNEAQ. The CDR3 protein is CASSNRDARNIGKLFF. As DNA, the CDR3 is TGTGCCAGCAGCAATCGGGACGCCCGGAATATAGGAAAACTGTTTTTT.

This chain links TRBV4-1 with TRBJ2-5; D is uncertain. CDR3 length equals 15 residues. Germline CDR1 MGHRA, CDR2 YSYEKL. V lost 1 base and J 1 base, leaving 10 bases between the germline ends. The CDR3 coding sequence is TGCGCCAGCAGCCAAGTAGGCCGGACCCAAGAGACCCAGTACTTC. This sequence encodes CASSQVGRTQETQYF.

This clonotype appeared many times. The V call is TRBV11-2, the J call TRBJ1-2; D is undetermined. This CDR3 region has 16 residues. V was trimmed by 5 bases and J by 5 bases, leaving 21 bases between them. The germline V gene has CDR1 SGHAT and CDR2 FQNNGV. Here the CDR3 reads CASSAVPVPVGYGYTF. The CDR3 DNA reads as TGTGCCAGCAGCGCTGTCCCGGTCCCCGTTGGGTATGGCTACACCTTC.

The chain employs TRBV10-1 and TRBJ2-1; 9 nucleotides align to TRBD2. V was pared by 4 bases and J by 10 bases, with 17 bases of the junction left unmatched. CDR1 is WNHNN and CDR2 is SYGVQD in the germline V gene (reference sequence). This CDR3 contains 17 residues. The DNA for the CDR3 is TGCGCCAGCAGTGGGATCCAAACTAGCGGGTTCGTTGAGGAGCAGTTCTTC. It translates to CASSGIQTSGFVEEQFF.

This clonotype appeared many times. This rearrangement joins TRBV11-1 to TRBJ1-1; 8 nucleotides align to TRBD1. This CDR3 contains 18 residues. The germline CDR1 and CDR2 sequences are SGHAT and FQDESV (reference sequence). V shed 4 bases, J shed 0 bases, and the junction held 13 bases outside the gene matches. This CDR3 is CASSSFPDRGGVNTEAFF. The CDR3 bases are TGTGCCAGCAGCTCCTTTCCCGACAGGGGAGGGGTGAACACTGAAGCTTTCTTT.